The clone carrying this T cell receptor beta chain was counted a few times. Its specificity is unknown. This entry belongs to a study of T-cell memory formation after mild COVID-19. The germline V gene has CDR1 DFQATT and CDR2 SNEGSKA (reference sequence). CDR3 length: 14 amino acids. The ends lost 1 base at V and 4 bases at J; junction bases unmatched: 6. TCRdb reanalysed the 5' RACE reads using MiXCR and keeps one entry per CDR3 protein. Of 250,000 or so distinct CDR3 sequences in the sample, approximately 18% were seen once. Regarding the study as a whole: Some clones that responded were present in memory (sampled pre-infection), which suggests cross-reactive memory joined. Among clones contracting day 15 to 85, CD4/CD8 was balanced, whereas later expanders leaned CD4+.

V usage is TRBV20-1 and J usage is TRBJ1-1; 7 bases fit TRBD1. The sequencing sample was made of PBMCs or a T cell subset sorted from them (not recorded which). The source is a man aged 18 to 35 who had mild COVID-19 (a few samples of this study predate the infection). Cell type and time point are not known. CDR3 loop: CSARATTGFTEAFF. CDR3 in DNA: TGCAGTGCTAGAGCCACGACAGGGTTCACTGAAGCTTTCTTT.